This T cell receptor (beta chain) was identified during a study of cytomegalovirus exposure and HLA in healthy donors. PCR primers comprised 60 Vbeta and 13 Jbeta primers. Data came from immunoSEQ multiplex PCR; TCRdb stores just in-frame clones and leaves some out. The sample has 160,000 or so clones, around 80% seen once. Trimming removed 4 bases from V and 2 bases from J; junction bases left unmatched: 5. The CDR3 covers 15 residues. CDR1 and CDR2 from the germline V gene are SGHTA and FQGNSA. Sequences were obtained from PBMCs. The chain is built from TRBV7-2 and TRBJ2-3; 8 nucleotides agree with TRBD1. This sequence originates from a man under 40 in good health and CMV-seronegative. The CDR3 sequence: CASSSWTGLTDTQYF. For the CDR3, the DNA is TGTGCCAGCAGCTCTTGGACAGGGCTCACAGATACGCAGTATTTT. Based on the CDR3 plus reference TRBV7-2 and TRBJ2-3, the full variable domain is GAGVSQSPSNKVTEKGKDVELRCDPISGHTALYWYRQSLGQGLEFLIYFQGNSAPDKSGLPSDRFSAERTGGSVSTLTIQRTQQEDSAVYLCASSSWTGLTDTQYFGPGTRLTVL.